The sequence of this T cell receptor (beta chain) was determined in a study of regulatory T cells in long-lasting Graves disease. Overall study results and limits: The TCR repertoire of persistent Graves' patients was less diverse than that of newly diagnosed ones. A greater number of public clonotypes (over 2,500) was shared by persistent patients than by new patients (approximately 910).

Investigators prepared the TCR beta libraries by applying iRepertoire HTBI primers and Arm-PCR of CDR3 regions. A single record per CDR3 protein comes from TCRdb applying MiXCR to the multiplex PCR reads. The data contain fewer than 550,000 distinct CDR3 sequences, under 25% of them singletons. Remarks on this clonotype: Its target is not known. A much larger clone lies one base from this, so it may be a read error.

Indicated time point: persistent/refractory GD, antithyroid drugs over 5 years with positive TRAb. PBMCs were the source of the RNA used for TCR sequencing. Looked up from germline, CDR1 is SGHRS and CDR2 is YFSETQ. The CDR3 covers 13 residues. The rearrangement uses TRBV5-1 and TRBJ2-7, with TRBD1 matching 9 bases. The sample in question was peripheral blood mononuclear cells (PBMCs), obtained when the disease was refractory, from a patient treated with antithyroid drugs. The sequence was collected from a female donor with Graves disease. The DNA for the CDR3 is TGCACCAGCAGCTTTGGGACAGGGAGGGAGCAGTACTTC. As protein: CTSSFGTGREQYF.